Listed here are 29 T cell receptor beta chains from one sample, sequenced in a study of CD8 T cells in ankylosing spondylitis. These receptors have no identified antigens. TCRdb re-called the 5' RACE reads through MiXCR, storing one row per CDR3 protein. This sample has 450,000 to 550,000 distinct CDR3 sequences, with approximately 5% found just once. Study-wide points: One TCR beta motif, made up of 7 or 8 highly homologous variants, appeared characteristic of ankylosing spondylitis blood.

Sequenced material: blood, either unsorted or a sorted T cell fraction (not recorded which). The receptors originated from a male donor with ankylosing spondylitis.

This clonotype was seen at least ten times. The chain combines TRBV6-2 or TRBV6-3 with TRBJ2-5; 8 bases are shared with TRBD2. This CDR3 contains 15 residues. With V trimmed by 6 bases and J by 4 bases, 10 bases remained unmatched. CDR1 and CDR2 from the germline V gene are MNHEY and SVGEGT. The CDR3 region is CASSPGLAVSETQYF. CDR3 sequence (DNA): TGTGCCAGCAGCCCCGGACTAGCAGTCTCAGAGACCCAGTACTTC.

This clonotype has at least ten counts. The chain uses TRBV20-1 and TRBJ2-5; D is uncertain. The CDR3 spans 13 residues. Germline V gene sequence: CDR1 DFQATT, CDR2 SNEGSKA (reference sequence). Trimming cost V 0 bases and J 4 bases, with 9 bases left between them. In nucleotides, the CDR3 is TGCAGTGCTAGAGATGGTGTCAGAGAGACCCAGTACTTC. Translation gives CSARDGVRETQYF.

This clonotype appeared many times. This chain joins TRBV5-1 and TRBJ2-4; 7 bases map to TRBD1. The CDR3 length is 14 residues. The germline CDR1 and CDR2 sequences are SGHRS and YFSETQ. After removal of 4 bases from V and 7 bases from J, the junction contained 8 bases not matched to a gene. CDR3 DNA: TGCGCCAGCAGCGTGACCACAGGGGAGAACATTCAGTACTTC. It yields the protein CASSVTTGENIQYF.

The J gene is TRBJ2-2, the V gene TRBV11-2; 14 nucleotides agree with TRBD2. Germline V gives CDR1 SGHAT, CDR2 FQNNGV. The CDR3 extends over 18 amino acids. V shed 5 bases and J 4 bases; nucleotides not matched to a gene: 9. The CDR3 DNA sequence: TGTGCCAGCAGCCGGGGACTAGCGGGAGCGTTGGCCACCGGGGAGCTGTTTTTT. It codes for CASSRGLAGALATGELFF. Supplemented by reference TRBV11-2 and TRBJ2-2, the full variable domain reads EAGVAQSPRYKIIEKRQSVAFWCNPISGHATLYWYQQILGQGPKLLIQFQNNGVVDDSQLPKDRFSAERLKGVDSTLKIQPAKLEDSAVYLCASSRGLAGALATGELFFGEGSRLTVL.

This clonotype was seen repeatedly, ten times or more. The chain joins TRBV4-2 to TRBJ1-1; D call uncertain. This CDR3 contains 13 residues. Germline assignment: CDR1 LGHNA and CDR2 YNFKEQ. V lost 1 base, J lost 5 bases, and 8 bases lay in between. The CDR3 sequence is CASSQGPETEAFF. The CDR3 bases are TGTGCCAGCAGCCAAGGTCCGGAAACTGAAGCTTTCTTT.

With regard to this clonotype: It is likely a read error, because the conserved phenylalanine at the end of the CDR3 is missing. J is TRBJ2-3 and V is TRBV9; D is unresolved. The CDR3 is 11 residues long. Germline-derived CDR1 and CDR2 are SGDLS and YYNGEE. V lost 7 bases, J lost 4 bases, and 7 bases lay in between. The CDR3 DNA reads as TGTGCCAGCTCTCGAGCAGATACGCAGTATTTA. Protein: CASSRADTQYL.

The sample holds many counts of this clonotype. The chain's CDR3 is CATSGRGNTEAFF. Written as DNA, the CDR3 is TGTGCCACCAGCGGCAGGGGGAACACTGAAGCTTTCTTT. The chain combines TRBV24-1 with TRBJ1-1, with D perhaps matching TRBD1 (6 bases). V was cut by 7 bases and J by 1 base, with 9 bases left in between. Germline V lookup: CDR1 KGHDR, CDR2 SFDVKD. This CDR3 is 13 amino acids long.

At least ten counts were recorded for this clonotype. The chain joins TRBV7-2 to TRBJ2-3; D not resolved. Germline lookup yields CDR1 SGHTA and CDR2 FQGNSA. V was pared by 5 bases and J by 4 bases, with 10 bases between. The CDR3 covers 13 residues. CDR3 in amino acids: CASSPSLADTQYF. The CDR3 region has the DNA TGTGCCAGCAGCCCGTCGCTAGCAGATACGCAGTATTTT.

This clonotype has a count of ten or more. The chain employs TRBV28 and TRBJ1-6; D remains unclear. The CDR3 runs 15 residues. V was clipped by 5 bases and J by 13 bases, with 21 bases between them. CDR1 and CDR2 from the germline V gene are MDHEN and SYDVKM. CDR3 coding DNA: TGTGCCAGCAGTCCCACTTACCCGACCGTCCCGCCCCTCCACTTT. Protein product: CASSPTYPTVPPLHF.

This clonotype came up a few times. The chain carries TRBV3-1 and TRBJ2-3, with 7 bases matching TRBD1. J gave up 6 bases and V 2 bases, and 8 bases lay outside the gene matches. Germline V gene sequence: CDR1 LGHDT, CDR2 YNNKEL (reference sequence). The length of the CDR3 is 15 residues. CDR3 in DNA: TGTGCCAGCAGCCAATGGGACAGCTCCCGGGATACGCAGTATTTT. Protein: CASSQWDSSRDTQYF.

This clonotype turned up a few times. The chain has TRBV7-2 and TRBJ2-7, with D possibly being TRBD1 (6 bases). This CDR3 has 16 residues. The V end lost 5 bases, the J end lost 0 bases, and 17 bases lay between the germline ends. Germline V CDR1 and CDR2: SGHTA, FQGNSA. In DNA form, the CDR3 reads TGTGCCAGCAGCCCACGCCCCATCAGGGGCTCCTACGAGCAGTACTTC. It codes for CASSPRPIRGSYEQYF.

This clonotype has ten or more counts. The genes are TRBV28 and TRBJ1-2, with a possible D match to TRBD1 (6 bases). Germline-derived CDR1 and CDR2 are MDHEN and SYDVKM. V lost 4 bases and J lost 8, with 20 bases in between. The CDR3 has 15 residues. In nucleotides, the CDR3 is TGTGCCAGCAGTTCACACAGGGTCTTTTCGGGAGGCTACACCTTC. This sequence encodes CASSSHRVFSGGYTF.

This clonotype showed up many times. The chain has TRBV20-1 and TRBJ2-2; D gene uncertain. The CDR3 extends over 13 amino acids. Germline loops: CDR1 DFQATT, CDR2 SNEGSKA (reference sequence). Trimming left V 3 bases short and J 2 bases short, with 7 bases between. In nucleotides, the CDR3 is TGCAGTGCTAGGAAACTCAACACCGGGGAGCTGTTTTTT. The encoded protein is CSARKLNTGELFF.

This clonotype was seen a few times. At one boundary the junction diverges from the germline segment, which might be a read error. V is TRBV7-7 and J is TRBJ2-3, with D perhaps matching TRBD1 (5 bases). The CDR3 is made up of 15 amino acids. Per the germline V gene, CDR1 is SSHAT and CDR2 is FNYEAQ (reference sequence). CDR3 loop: CASSPRPRAWDTQYF. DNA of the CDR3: TGTGCTAGCAGCCCCCGCCCCAGGGCCTGGGATACGCAGTATTTT.

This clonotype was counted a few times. As DNA, the CDR3 is TGTGCCAGCAGTGGCCTACAGGGGGGGGAGCAGTACTTC. This translates into CASSGLQGGEQYF. The V and J genes are TRBV25-1 and TRBJ2-7, with D possibly TRBD1 on 8 matching bases. CDR1 and CDR2 from the germline V gene are MGHDK and SYGVNS. The CDR3 has 13 residues. V was clipped by 4 bases and J by 7 bases, with 14 bases between them.

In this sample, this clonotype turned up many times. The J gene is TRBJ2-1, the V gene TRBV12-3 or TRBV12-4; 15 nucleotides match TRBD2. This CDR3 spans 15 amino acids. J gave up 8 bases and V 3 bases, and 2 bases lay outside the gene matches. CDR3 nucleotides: TGTGCCAGCAGTTTTGGACTAGCGGGAGGGGATGAGCAGTTCTTC. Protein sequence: CASSFGLAGGDEQFF.

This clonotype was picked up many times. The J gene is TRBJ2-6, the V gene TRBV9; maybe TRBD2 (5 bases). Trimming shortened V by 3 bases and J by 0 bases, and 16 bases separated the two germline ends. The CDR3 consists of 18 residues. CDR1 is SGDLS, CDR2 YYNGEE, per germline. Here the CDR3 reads CASSGEGHLGSGANVLTF. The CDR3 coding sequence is TGTGCCAGCAGCGGTGAGGGCCACCTAGGCTCTGGGGCCAACGTCCTGACTTTC.

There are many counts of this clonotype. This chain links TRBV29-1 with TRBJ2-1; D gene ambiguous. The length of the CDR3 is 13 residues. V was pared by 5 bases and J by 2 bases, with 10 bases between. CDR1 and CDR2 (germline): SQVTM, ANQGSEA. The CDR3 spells CSVIDTTYNEQFF. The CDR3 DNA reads TGCAGCGTTATCGATACAACCTACAATGAGCAGTTCTTC.

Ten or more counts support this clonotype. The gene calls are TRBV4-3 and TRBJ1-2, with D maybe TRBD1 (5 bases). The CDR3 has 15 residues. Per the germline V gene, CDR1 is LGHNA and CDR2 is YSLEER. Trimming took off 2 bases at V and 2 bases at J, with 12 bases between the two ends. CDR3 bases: TGCGCCAGCAGCCAAAACTTCCAGGGCAACTATGGCTACACCTTC. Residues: CASSQNFQGNYGYTF.

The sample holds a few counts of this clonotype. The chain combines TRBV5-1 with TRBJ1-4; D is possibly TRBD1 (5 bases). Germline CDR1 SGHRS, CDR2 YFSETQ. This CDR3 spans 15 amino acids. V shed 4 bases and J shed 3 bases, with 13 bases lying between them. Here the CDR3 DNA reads TGCGCCAGCAGCCGGGGCGGCAGCTCTAATGAAAAACTGTTTTTT. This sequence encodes CASSRGGSSNEKLFF.

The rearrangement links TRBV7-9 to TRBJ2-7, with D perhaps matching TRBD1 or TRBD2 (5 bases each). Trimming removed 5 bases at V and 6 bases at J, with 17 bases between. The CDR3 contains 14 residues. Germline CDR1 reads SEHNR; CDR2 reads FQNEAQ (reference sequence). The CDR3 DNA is TGTGCCAGCAGCGCCACCTCAGGGACGGCCGAGCAGTACTTC. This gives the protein CASSATSGTAEQYF.

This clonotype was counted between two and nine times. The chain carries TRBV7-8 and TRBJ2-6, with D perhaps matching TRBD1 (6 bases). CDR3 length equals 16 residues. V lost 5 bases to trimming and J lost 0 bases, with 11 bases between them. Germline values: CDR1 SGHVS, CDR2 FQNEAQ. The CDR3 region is CASSTTGPSGANVLTF. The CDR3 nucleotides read TGTGCCAGCAGCACAACAGGGCCCTCTGGGGCCAACGTCCTGACTTTC.

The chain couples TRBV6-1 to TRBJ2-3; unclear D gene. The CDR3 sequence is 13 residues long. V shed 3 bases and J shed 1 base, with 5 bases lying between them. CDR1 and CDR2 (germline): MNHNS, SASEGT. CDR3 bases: TGTGCCAGCAGTGATCCCGGCACAGATACGCAGTATTTT. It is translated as CASSDPGTDTQYF.

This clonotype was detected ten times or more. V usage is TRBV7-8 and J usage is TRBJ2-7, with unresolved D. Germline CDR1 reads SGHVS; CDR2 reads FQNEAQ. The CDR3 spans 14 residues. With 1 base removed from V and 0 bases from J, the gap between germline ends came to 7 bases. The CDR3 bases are TGTGCCAGCAGCTTAGTCCCAGACTCCTACGAGCAGTACTTC. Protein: CASSLVPDSYEQYF.

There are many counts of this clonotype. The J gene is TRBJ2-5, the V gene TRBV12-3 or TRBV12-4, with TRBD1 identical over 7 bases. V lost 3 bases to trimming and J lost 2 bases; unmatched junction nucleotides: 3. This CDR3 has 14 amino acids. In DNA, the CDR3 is TGTGCCAGCAGTTTTGGGGACAGACAAGAGACCCAGTACTTC. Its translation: CASSFGDRQETQYF.

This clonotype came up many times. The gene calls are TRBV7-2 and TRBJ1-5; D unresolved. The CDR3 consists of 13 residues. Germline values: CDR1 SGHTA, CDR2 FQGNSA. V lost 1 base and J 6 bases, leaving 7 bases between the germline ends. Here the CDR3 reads CASSLGDRQPQHF. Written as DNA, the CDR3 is TGTGCCAGCAGCTTAGGCGATCGTCAGCCCCAGCATTTT.

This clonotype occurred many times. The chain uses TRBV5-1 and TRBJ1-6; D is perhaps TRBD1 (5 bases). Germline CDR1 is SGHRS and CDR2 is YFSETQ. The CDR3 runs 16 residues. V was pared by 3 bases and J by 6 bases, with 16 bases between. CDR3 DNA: TGCGCCAGCAGCTCGTCATCCTCGGGGACTAATTCACCCCTCCACTTT. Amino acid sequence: CASSSSSSGTNSPLHF.

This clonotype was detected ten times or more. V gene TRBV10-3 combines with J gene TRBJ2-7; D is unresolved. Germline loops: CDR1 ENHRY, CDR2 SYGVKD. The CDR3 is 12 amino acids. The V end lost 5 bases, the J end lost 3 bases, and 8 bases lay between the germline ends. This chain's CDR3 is CAISLANYEQYF. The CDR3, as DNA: TGTGCCATCAGTTTGGCCAACTACGAGCAGTACTTC.

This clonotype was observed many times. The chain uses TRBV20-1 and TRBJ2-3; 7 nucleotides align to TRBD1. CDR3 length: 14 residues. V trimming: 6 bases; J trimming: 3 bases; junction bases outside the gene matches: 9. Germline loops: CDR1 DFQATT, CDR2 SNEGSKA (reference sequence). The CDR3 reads CSAPTGLETDTQYF. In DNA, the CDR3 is TGCAGTGCCCCGACAGGGCTTGAAACAGATACGCAGTATTTT.